These T cell receptor beta chains were read from a single sample in a study of human T cells and chemical hapten exposure. TCRdb re-derived calls from the RACE reads in MiXCR, one entry per CDR3 protein. The table includes about 49,000 distinct CDR3 sequences, 9% to 9.5% detected once. Sequenced material: whole blood, taken in connection with sensitization to the hapten diphenylcyclopropenone (DPC). The receptors shown here come from a woman aged 45-65 years with alopecia areata. Some clones in this sample may be carry-over from other donors' samples. Each CDR3 is given with its conserved first and last residue. Fields, in order: clone size, V gene, D gene, J gene, CDR3 protein, CDR3 DNA. D genes are given only for firm matches. Size tells how often a clone was seen (once, few, many) or the class of an expanded clone, and some rows leave it out.

few	TRBV6-6	.	TRBJ2-3	CASLWDTTDTQYF	TGTGCCTCGTTATGGGATACCACAGATACGCAGTATTTT
.	TRBV28	.	TRBJ1-2	CATGTLRFGGYTF	TGTGCCACTGGGACTTTACGGTTTGGTGGCTACACCTTC
many	TRBV20-1	TRBD1	TRBJ1-1	CSAIAGQGVRGTEAFF	TGCAGTGCTATCGCAGGACAGGGCGTCAGGGGCACTGAAGCTTTCTTT
.	TRBV9	.	TRBJ1-4	CASSVEATNEKLFF	TGTGCCAGCAGCGTAGAAGCAACTAATGAAAAACTGTTTTTT
many	TRBV11-2	.	TRBJ2-1	CASSIGGSYNEQFF	TGTGCCAGCAGTATCGGGGGATCCTACAATGAGCAGTTCTTC
many	TRBV12-3/TRBV12-4	TRBD1	TRBJ1-2	CASSPRDRESYGYTF	TGTGCCAGCAGTCCGCGGGACAGGGAGAGCTATGGCTACACCTTC
many	TRBV7-2	TRBD1	TRBJ2-2	CASSERTGPGELFF	TGTGCCAGCAGCGAAAGGACAGGTCCCGGGGAGCTGTTTTTT
many	TRBV6-2/TRBV6-3	.	TRBJ1-5	CASSYTGGAVGGQPQHF	TGTGCCAGCAGTTACACGGGAGGCGCGGTGGGTGGACAGCCCCAGCATTTT
many	TRBV11-2	TRBD1	TRBJ2-3	CASSQWTGVSTDTQYF	TGTGCCAGCAGCCAATGGACAGGGGTTAGCACAGATACGCAGTATTTT
.	TRBV5-6	.	TRBJ1-5	CASSLTGYSNQPQHF	TGTGCCAGCAGCTTAACAGGGTATAGCAATCAGCCCCAGCATTTT
many	TRBV7-9	.	TRBJ2-5	CASSLGTGSETQYF	TGTGCCAGCAGCTTGGGGACGGGCAGTGAGACCCAGTACTTC